This T cell receptor (beta chain) derives from a study of IL-32 and malignant T cell survival in cutaneous lymphoma (dated by TCRdb to the early 2020s). About the investigation overall: The question that high-throughput TCR sequencing tested was whether the TCR Vbeta+ T cells surviving in IL-32 cultures belonged to the malignant clone, as opposed to being benign T cells that shared that Vbeta. Samples from two CTCL donors were studied by high-throughput TCR sequencing, and IL-32beta was confirmed to support malignant T cell survival in vitro.

The blood samples were obtained from patients with leukemic cutaneous T cell lymphoma (Sezary syndrome) who were treated at a US cutaneous lymphoma program. Ficoll centrifugation was used to isolate peripheral blood mononuclear cells from the patients' blood. As to this clone: Its antigen is currently not known. Base qualities are missing; no much larger clone stands one base away.

Using the QIAamp DNA Mini kit, genomic DNA was extracted and then profiled by immunoSEQ with roughly 100-450 ng of DNA template. The source is immuneACCESS, and TCRdb retained only in-frame sequences with V and J called. Part of the clones is not carried over; for the studies checked, unresolved V genes explain less than half of this, and the remainder is unexplained. In all, the sample holds around 2,400 clones, and 82% of those were seen once. The top ten clonotypes cover less than 55% of the sample. The CDR3 goes from the cysteine to the phenylalanine over 13 residues. Of the read, only the CDR3 DNA is kept; its 39 bases are in frame from base 1. The trim is 4 bases for V and 3 bases for J, with a gap of 10 bases between the germline ends. Via the germline V gene, CDR1 is SGHTA and CDR2 FQGTGA. What the work shows at the level of the full study, not this receptor alone: The methods did not state the exact culture duration for the TCR-sequenced samples. According to TCR sequencing, the TCRs of malignant T cells persisted after in vitro culture with IL-32beta. The kinetics of enhanced malignant T cell survival in culture differed somewhat between CTCL blood donors. By inducing large CD14+ antigen-presenting cells that reduced apoptosis, IL-32beta appeared to support the survival of malignant T cells in vitro.

This receptor was obtained from a human donor with cutaneous T cell lymphoma. Sequencing was performed on blood, taken on day 0. The sequence links TRBV7-3 to TRBJ2-7; the D gene cannot be resolved reliably. The CDR3 amino acid sequence is: CASSYLPGYEQYF. The nucleotides read TGTGCCAGCAGCTATTTGCCAGGCTACGAGCAGTACTTC. The reference TRBV7-3 and TRBJ2-7 proteins fill in what lies around the CDR3, so the full variable domain reads GAGVSQTPSNKVTEKGKYVELRCDPISGHTALYWYRQSLGQGPEFLIYFQGTGAADDSGLPNDRFFAVRPEGSVSTLKIQRTERGDSAVYLCASSYLPGYEQYFGPGTRLTVT.